This TCR beta chain was recorded in a study of cytomegalovirus exposure and HLA in healthy donors. General study findings and limits: CMV serostatus was the only recorded immune exposure for donors. Later analysis identified several of the most significant clusters that appeared linked to common viral pathogens. Later analysis identified a missense DCLRE1C variant that was linked to TCR beta V- and J-gene trimming.

As for this clone: Its antigen is as yet unknown.

Amplification used 60 Vbeta primers and 13 Jbeta primers. Generated by immunoSEQ multiplex PCR, the TCRdb table keeps only in-frame clones and is missing some. The sample gives some 140,000 clones, roughly 80% of which show up once; 1.5% to 1.9% is in the top ten. In nominal health when sampled, donors likely had unrecorded immune exposures nonetheless. This CDR3 is 13 amino acids long. Germline V gene lookup returns CDR1 KGHSH and CDR2 LQKENI. The V end was cut by 4 bases, the J end by 4 bases, with 10 bases between. The TCR originated in a middle-aged man in good health and CMV-seronegative. The sequencing input was PBMCs. V and J are TRBV18 and TRBJ2-5; possible D gene TRBD2, 7 bases. The DNA of the CDR3 is TGTGCCAGCTCACGGGGGGGCCTAGAGACCCAGTACTTC. This translates into CASSRGGLETQYF.